Listed below are T cell receptor beta chains from one sample, sequenced in a study of OX40 agonist ivuxolimab in advanced cancers. Libraries were prepared by immunoSEQ multiplex PCR; TCRdb keeps only in-frame clonotypes and omits some of them. The data contain tens of thousands of clones, roughly 80% of them singletons. The source material was CD4+ or CD8+ T cells sorted from blood, sampled in a trial of the OX40 agonist ivuxolimab. The receptors derive from an adult with an advanced solid tumor such as melanoma, head and neck, liver or kidney cancer. Both conserved end residues are part of each CDR3. A D gene is named only where the DNA matches it firmly. Size tells how often a clone was seen (once, few, many) or the class of an expanded clone, and some rows leave it out.

V	D	size	J	DNA	CDR3
TRBV7-9	NA	NA	TRBJ1-5	TGTGCCAGCAGCCCCCTCTCGGGGCCTAATCAGCCCCAGCATTTT	CASSPLSGPNQPQHF
TRBV29-1	TRBD1	NA	TRBJ1-2	TGCAGCGCGTTCGGACAGGGAAGCTATGGCTACACCTTC	CSAFGQGSYGYTF
TRBV19	TRBD1	NA	TRBJ2-2	TGTGCCAGTACCTGGAAACCGGGACAGGGCATCGGGGAGCTGTTTTTT	CASTWKPGQGIGELFF
TRBV7-2	NA	few	TRBJ2-5	TGTGCCAGCAACCCGGGGCCCAAAGAGACCCAGTACTTC	CASNPGPKETQYF
TRBV2	NA	NA	TRBJ2-7	TGTGCCAGCTACGAAGAAGTTTTCTCCTACGAGCAGTACTTC	CASYEEVFSYEQYF
TRBV7-2	NA	NA	TRBJ2-2	TGTGCCAGCAGCTTGGGACTTCACTTCGCGAACACCGGGGAGCTGTTTTTT	CASSLGLHFANTGELFF
TRBV14	TRBD1	NA	TRBJ2-1	TGTGTCAGCAGCCAAGATTTGAGACAGGGCTGGTTCTTC	CVSSQDLRQGWFF
TRBV7-2	NA	few	TRBJ1-2	TGTGCCAGCAGCCCTATGATTGGGGTCAATGGCTACACCTTC	CASSPMIGVNGYTF
TRBV5-1	NA	NA	TRBJ2-2	TGCGCCAGCAGCTTGGGGGGGCACAGAGGCACCGGGGAGCTGTTTTTT	CASSLGGHRGTGELFF
TRBV5-5	TRBD1	NA	TRBJ2-5	TGTGCCAGCAGCTTACGACAGGGCCAAGAGACCCAGTACTTC	CASSLRQGQETQYF
TRBV7-9	NA	NA	TRBJ2-7	TGTGCCAGCAGCCTCACGGGGGCCAGGGGGGAGGAGCAGTACTTC	CASSLTGARGEEQYF
TRBV15	TRBD1	NA	TRBJ2-7	TGTGCCACCAGCCTGGACAGGGACTTTCGCTACGAGCAGTACTTC	CATSLDRDFRYEQYF
TRBV7-2	NA	NA	TRBJ1-5	TGTGCCAGCAGCTTGGCTCAGGGGTTTGATCAGCCCCAGCATTTT	CASSLAQGFDQPQHF
TRBV10-3	NA	NA	TRBJ2-2	TGTGCCATCAGTGAGCCGACACTTCCGAACACCGGGGAGCTGTTTTTT	CAISEPTLPNTGELFF
TRBV6-6	TRBD1	NA	TRBJ1-2	TGTGCCAGCAGTCGGACAGGGACGGCTAACTATGGCTACACCTTC	CASSRTGTANYGYTF
TRBV5-1	NA	NA	TRBJ2-7	TGCGCCAGCAGCTTGGCCGCCGGTTCCTACGAGCAGTACTTC	CASSLAAGSYEQYF
TRBV9	NA	NA	TRBJ2-5	TGTGCCAGCAGCCTGGGGGGGCGAGAGACCCAGTACTTC	CASSLGGRETQYF
TRBV27	TRBD1	once	TRBJ1-5	TGTGCCAGCAGTTTACGGGGGGACAGTAATCAGCCCCAGCATTTT	CASSLRGDSNQPQHF
TRBV30	TRBD1	few	TRBJ2-5	TGTGCCTGGAGTGTATGGACAGTTTCCGGGACAGGGCAGGGAGAGACCCAGTACTTC	CAWSVWTVSGTGQGETQYF
TRBV6-6	NA	NA	TRBJ1-6	TGTGCCAGCAGTTTAACAGGGTGGGATTCACCCCTCCACTTT	CASSLTGWDSPLHF
TRBV5-1	NA	NA	TRBJ1-2	TGCGCCAGCTTAAAAGATCCTACTAACTATGGCTACACCTTC	CASLKDPTNYGYTF
TRBV2	NA	NA	TRBJ1-4	TGTGCCAGCAGTGAAGCCGCGACCCTGGGAAAACTGTTTTTT	CASSEAATLGKLFF
TRBV19	NA	NA	TRBJ1-4	TGTGCCAGTAGTGGGCGGAGTGGGACGCATAATGAAAAACTGTTTTTT	CASSGRSGTHNEKLFF
TRBV5-1	TRBD2	NA	TRBJ2-1	TGCGCCAGCAGCGGAACTAGCGGACTTTACAATGAGCAGTTCTTC	CASSGTSGLYNEQFF
TRBV11-2	NA	NA	TRBJ1-3	TGTGCCAGCAGCCGAGCGGGGCGGACGGACTCTGGAAACACCATATATTTT	CASSRAGRTDSGNTIYF
TRBV2	NA	few	TRBJ2-7	TGTGCCAACACAAGAGCGGAGCTCTACGAGCAGTACTTC	CANTRAELYEQYF
TRBV7-2	NA	NA	TRBJ1-1	TGTGCCAGCAGCTTAGACCCCCCGGGGAGGAACACTGAAGCTTTCTTT	CASSLDPPGRNTEAFF
TRBV5-1	TRBD1	NA	TRBJ2-1	TGCGCCAGCCGTAAAACAGGGGGCGCCGGAAATGAGCAGTTCTTC	CASRKTGGAGNEQFF
TRBV5-1	TRBD2	NA	TRBJ2-3	TGCGCCAGCAGCCCCGTTAGCGGGAGAAGCACAGATACGCAGTATTTT	CASSPVSGRSTDTQYF
TRBV6-5	NA	NA	TRBJ2-1	TGTGCCAGCAGTTACTCAAATAATCGCAATGAGCAGTTCTTC	CASSYSNNRNEQFF
TRBV15	NA	NA	TRBJ1-2	TGTGCCACCAGCAGAGGGGACGGGAACTATGGCTACACCTTC	CATSRGDGNYGYTF
TRBV7-9	NA	NA	TRBJ2-1	TGTGCCAGCAGTCCCGCAGAGCGGAATGAGCAGTTCTTC	CASSPAERNEQFF
TRBV14	TRBD1	NA	TRBJ2-2	TGTGCCAGCAGCTACTCGTTGGGACAGGGGACCGGGGAGCTGTTTTTT	CASSYSLGQGTGELFF
TRBV15	NA	NA	TRBJ2-7	TGTGCCACCAGCCCCAGGGGGGACTCCTACGAGCAGTACTTC	CATSPRGDSYEQYF
TRBV11-2	TRBD2	NA	TRBJ2-6	TGTGCCAGCAGCTTACTAAGCCTAGCGGTCTCTGGGGCCAACGTCCTGACTTTC	CASSLLSLAVSGANVLTF
TRBV18	NA	once	TRBJ2-5	TGTGCCAGCTCACCACTAACAGGGCAACAAGAGACCCAGTACTTC	CASSPLTGQQETQYF
TRBV7-9	NA	NA	TRBJ2-3	TGTGCCAGCAGCGAAGGGGTGAGCACAGATACGCAGTATTTT	CASSEGVSTDTQYF
TRBV5-6	NA	NA	TRBJ2-7	TGTGCCAGCAGCCCCCTGAGATCCCCCTACGAGCAGTACTTC	CASSPLRSPYEQYF
TRBV28	NA	NA	TRBJ2-7	TGTGCCAGCAGTTTCCCTCGACAGGTGCGCTACGAGCAGTACTTC	CASSFPRQVRYEQYF
TRBV29-1	NA	few	TRBJ2-6	TGCAGCGCCTACCTAAACAGGGCCTTCGGGGCCAACGTCCTGACTTTC	CSAYLNRAFGANVLTF
TRBV28	NA	NA	TRBJ2-1	TGTGCCAGCAGTTCCAAACAGAACCTCAATGAGCAGTTCTTC	CASSSKQNLNEQFF
TRBV27	NA	NA	TRBJ1-1	TGTGCCAGCACAAAAAACGGGGCCCCAGGTAATGAAGCTTTCTTT	CASTKNGAPGNEAFF
TRBV27	TRBD2	NA	TRBJ2-2	TGTGCCAGCAGTTCGATGGGACTAGCTGCCGGGGAGCTGTTTTTT	CASSSMGLAAGELFF
TRBV4-1	TRBD1	NA	TRBJ2-4	TGCGCCAGCAGCCAAGTCGAGGGGGCAGGGATCAAAAACATTCAGTACTTC	CASSQVEGAGIKNIQYF
TRBV2	NA	NA	TRBJ1-1	TGTGCCAGCAGTGATGGCAGGGCCACTGAAGCTTTCTTT	CASSDGRATEAFF
TRBV30	TRBD2	NA	TRBJ2-3	TGTGCCTGGGCGACGGGGGGGGTGAGGTATACGCAGTATTTT	CAWATGGVRYTQYF
TRBV6-6	TRBD1	NA	TRBJ2-2	TGTGCCAGCAGGCTCGGGACAGGGAGGACCGGGGAGCTGTTTTTT	CASRLGTGRTGELFF
TRBV5-1	NA	NA	TRBJ1-3	TGCGCCAGCAGCGGATCTGGAAACACCATATATTTT	CASSGSGNTIYF
TRBV15	NA	NA	TRBJ2-2	TGTGCCACCAGCAAGACAGGAAACACCGGGGAGCTGTTTTTT	CATSKTGNTGELFF
TRBV7-9	TRBD1	NA	TRBJ1-2	TGTGCCAGCAGCTTAGCACCAGGGGGCCAATATGGCTACACCTTC	CASSLAPGGQYGYTF